Below, one T cell receptor (beta chain) is given with its context. Its antigen remains unidentified. This same CDR3 is encoded by further DNA sequences in the sample. Germline V gene lookup returns CDR1 SGHRS and CDR2 YFSETQ. V was shortened by 0 bases and J by 7 bases, with 13 bases between the two germline ends. The CDR3 is 14 amino acids. The sample originates from a study of cytomegalovirus exposure and HLA in healthy donors. General observations from the study: Common viral pathogens (according to a later analysis) appeared linked to several of the most significant clusters. Another analysis was done later, and it associated around 17,000 TCR beta sequences with HLA alleles at 0.05 false discovery rate. There were reportedly fewer N-insertions in an Asian-associated ancestry cluster than the roughly 670-donor mean, in a later analysis.

PCR primers comprised 60 Vbeta and 13 Jbeta primers. The protocol was immunoSEQ multiplex PCR, while the TCRdb copy is restricted to in-frame clones and leaves out a portion. The sample holds around 150,000 clones, roughly 77% seen once. Material: PBMCs. The clonotype originates from a man between 50 and 59 years old in good health and CMV-seropositive. V and J are TRBV5-1 and TRBJ1-2; D is uncertain. The CDR3, as DNA: TGCGCCAGCAGCTTGGCCAGCGGGGAAGGTGGCTACACCTTC. Translating gives CASSLASGEGGYTF. The full variable domain, its missing parts supplied by reference TRBV5-1 and TRBJ1-2, is KAGVTQTPRYLIKTRGQQVTLSCSPISGHRSVSWYQQTPGQGLQFLFEYFSETQRNKGNFPGRFSGRQFSNSRSEMNVSTLELGDSALYLCASSLASGEGGYTFGSGTRLTVV.